This T cell receptor beta chain was recorded in a study of blood T cell repertoires in COVID-19. Across the study: Material from acute and convalescent COVID-19 was sourced from the United States, Italy and Spain.

Recovered Cohort 3 donors showed two negative PCRs, clearance, or symptom resolution. Trimming took 3 bases from V and 0 from J; bases not matched to a gene: 6. The length of the CDR3 is 15 residues. The germline V gene encodes CDR1 SGHRS and CDR2 YFSETQ. The assay was immunoSEQ multiplex PCR, and TCRdb's table has in-frame clones only and misses some. The repertoire has fewer than 350,000 clones, 89% of them found once; the top ten carry over 4%. Sequenced material: PBMCs or T cells enriched from blood (not recorded which). The receptor was isolated from a man aged 55-75 years who had recovered from COVID-19. This rearrangement joins TRBV5-1 to TRBJ2-7, with TRBD1 identical over 7 bases. CDR3 bases: TGCGCCAGCAGCTGGGACAGCCGATCCTCCTACGAGCAGTACTTC. Protein product: CASSWDSRSSYEQYF.